The 19 T cell receptor beta chains below were found in one sample sequenced in a study of blood T cell repertoires in COVID-19. Clones were sequenced by immunoSEQ multiplex PCR, and TCRdb holds only the in-frame ones, with some missing. The sample carries 180,000 or so clones, 85% recorded once. Input material: PBMCs or T cells enriched from blood (not recorded which). These receptors all come from a man between 35 and 55 years old who had recovered from COVID-19.

The genes are TRBV5-6 and TRBJ2-3; 9 nucleotides align to TRBD1. Germline CDR1 SGHDT, CDR2 YYEEEE. There are 11 residues in the CDR3. With V trimmed by 4 bases and J by 12 bases, 3 bases remained unmatched. The CDR3 DNA reads TGTGCCAGCAGCACAGGGGGCGTACAGTATTTT. It encodes CASSTGGVQYF.

The chain is built from TRBV11-3 and TRBJ1-1; D call uncertain. Germline V gene lookup returns CDR1 SGHNT and CDR2 YENEEA. There are 16 residues in the CDR3. The V gene lost 1 base and the J gene lost 7 bases, with 19 bases spanning the gap. The CDR3 coding sequence is TGTGCCAGCAGCTTAGTTCCACTTCCTAACGCCGTTGAAGCTTTCTTT. Translating it yields CASSLVPLPNAVEAFF.

The rearrangement links TRBV6-2 or TRBV6-3 to TRBJ2-7; the D gene is possibly TRBD1 (6 bases). Trimming left V 2 bases short and J 2 bases short, with 13 bases between. The CDR3 runs to 15 residues. From germline, CDR1 is MNHEY and CDR2 SVGEGT. The CDR3 loop reads CASSYLTGRPYEQYF. The CDR3 DNA is TGTGCCAGCAGTTACCTGACAGGCAGGCCCTACGAGCAGTACTTC.

In its sample, this clone was seen once. V is TRBV6-1 and J is TRBJ1-2; 8 nucleotides line up with TRBD1. CDR3 length: 15 amino acids. Trimming cost V 1 base and J 6 bases; bases outside gene matches: 7. Looked up from germline, CDR1 is MNHNS and CDR2 is SASEGT. CDR3 DNA: TGTGCCAGCAGTGAAGGTCGACAGGGGAGGAATGGCTACACCTTC. Its translation: CASSEGRQGRNGYTF.

This chain joins TRBV5-8 and TRBJ1-2; D unresolved. The CDR3 has 16 amino acids. The ends were cut back, 0 bases at V and 7 bases at J, with 19 bases in the middle. Germline CDR1 reads SGHTS; CDR2 reads YDEGEE. The CDR3 sequence is CASSLARAYGSGGYTF. The CDR3 DNA reads TGTGCCAGCAGCTTGGCGCGGGCGTACGGGTCGGGTGGCTACACCTTC. The variable domain in full, completed from reference TRBV5-8 and TRBJ1-2, reads EAGVTQSPTHLIKTRGQQATLRCSPISGHTSVYWYQQALGLGLQFLLWYDEGEERNRGNFPPRFSGRQFPNYSSELNVNALELEDSALYLCASSLARAYGSGGYTFGSGTRLTVV.

The count of this clone is one. The genes are TRBV6-5 and TRBJ2-7; D is possibly TRBD1 (8 bases). The germline V gene has CDR1 MNHEY and CDR2 SVGAGI. This CDR3 has 16 amino acids. V shed 0 bases and J shed 6 bases, with 18 bases lying between them. CDR3 in DNA: TGTGCCAGCAGTTACTCGGACAGGGAGGGGGGGAGCGAGCAGTACTTC. This sequence encodes CASSYSDREGGSEQYF.

This clone was observed a few times. The V gene is TRBV11-2, the J gene TRBJ2-7; D is uncertain. The CDR3 runs to 18 residues. Germline V CDR1 and CDR2: SGHAT, FQNNGV. Trimming shortened V by 6 bases and J by 1 base, and 25 bases separated the two germline ends. The chain's CDR3 is CASRPASTFSEVSYEQYF. The CDR3 DNA is TGTGCCAGCAGACCCGCCTCAACGTTCAGCGAGGTTTCCTACGAGCAGTACTTC.

About this clone itself: The sample contains more than one DNA sequence encoding this CDR3. V is TRBV30 and J is TRBJ2-7; TRBD2 matches at 9 bases. The V and J ends lost 5 bases and 6 bases, in that order; junction bases with no gene match: 2. Per germline, CDR1 GTSNPN and CDR2 SVGIG (reference sequence). The CDR3 totals 11 residues. The chain's CDR3 is CAWSAGGEQYF. CDR3 coding DNA: TGTGCCTGGTCAGCGGGGGGCGAGCAGTACTTC. The full variable domain, its missing parts supplied by reference TRBV30 and TRBJ2-7, is SQTIHQWPATLVQPVGSPLSLECTVEGTSNPNLYWYRQAAGRGLQLLFYSVGIGQISSEVPQNLSASRPQDRQFILSSKKLLLSDSGFYLCAWSAGGEQYFGPGTRLTVT.

The rearrangement links TRBV7-3 to TRBJ1-1; D ambiguous. The CDR3 spans 13 residues. V shed 1 base and J shed 3 bases, with 6 bases lying between them. CDR1 is SGHTA, CDR2 FQGTGA, per germline. In DNA, the CDR3 is TGTGCCAGCAGCTTAATCCGGGACACTGAAGCTTTCTTT. It translates to CASSLIRDTEAFF.

J is TRBJ1-2 and V is TRBV11-3, with unresolved D. The germline CDR1 and CDR2 sequences are SGHNT and YENEEA. This CDR3 is 13 amino acids long. The germline V and J ends were trimmed by 5 bases and 3 bases, with 10 bases remaining between them. CDR3 in DNA: TGTGCCAGCAGCCCACAAAATGACTATGGCTACACCTTC. Translated, it gives CASSPQNDYGYTF.

The J gene is TRBJ1-5, the V gene TRBV27; maybe TRBD1 (6 bases). CDR1 MNHEY and CDR2 SMNVEV come from the germline V gene (reference sequence). The CDR3 is 13 amino acids. Trimming took off 4 bases at V and 6 bases at J, with 10 bases between the two ends. This CDR3 is CASSYTGSQPQHF. For the CDR3, the DNA is TGTGCCAGCAGTTACACAGGGTCTCAGCCCCAGCATTTT.

The chain links TRBV4-2 to TRBJ2-1; weak D call: TRBD2 (5 bases). The CDR3 covers 17 residues. Trimming took 3 bases from V and 2 from J, leaving 17 bases between them. Per germline, CDR1 LGHNA and CDR2 YNFKEQ. The CDR3 spells CASSQVATGMPYNEQFF. The CDR3 coding sequence is TGTGCCAGCAGCCAGGTTGCCACCGGGATGCCCTACAATGAGCAGTTCTTC.

The chain couples TRBV7-3 to TRBJ1-1; TRBD1 matches at 11 bases. V shed 5 bases, J shed 1 base, and the junction held 18 bases outside the gene matches. Looked up from germline, CDR1 is SGHTA and CDR2 is FQGTGA. The CDR3 loop spans 20 amino acids. CDR3 DNA: TGTGCCAGCAGCCGTCTCCCCGGACAGGGGGCTCGAGTGGGGAACACTGAAGCTTTCTTT. This sequence encodes CASSRLPGQGARVGNTEAFF. Filled out from reference TRBV7-3 and TRBJ1-1, the complete variable domain reads GAGVSQTPSNKVTEKGKYVELRCDPISGHTALYWYRQSLGQGPEFLIYFQGTGAADDSGLPNDRFFAVRPEGSVSTLKIQRTERGDSAVYLCASSRLPGQGARVGNTEAFFGQGTRLTVV.

Here the CDR3 reads CASRRQGATEAFF. The CDR3 nucleotides are TGTGCCAGCAGGCGACAGGGGGCCACTGAAGCTTTCTTT. The V gene is TRBV6-5, the J gene TRBJ1-1, with 10 nucleotides matching TRBD1. The ends lost 6 bases at V and 4 bases at J; junction bases unmatched: 2. CDR3 size: 13 residues. CDR1 and CDR2 from the germline V gene are MNHEY and SVGAGI.

The V call is TRBV9, the J call TRBJ1-2, with D maybe TRBD1 (6 bases). Germline assignment: CDR1 SGDLS and CDR2 YYNGEE. The CDR3 is 15 residues long. The ends were cut back, 4 bases at V and 2 bases at J, with 15 bases in the middle. CDR3 bases: TGTGCCAGCAGCCTCCGGGACACAACGAACTATGGCTACACCTTC. As protein: CASSLRDTTNYGYTF.

The chain uses TRBV28 and TRBJ2-1, with 10 bases identical to TRBD1. V lost 4 bases, J lost 6 bases, and 12 bases stayed unmatched. Germline V gene sequence: CDR1 MDHEN, CDR2 SYDVKM. This CDR3 region has 17 residues. CDR3 in DNA: TGTGCCAGCAGTTCCCCGGTAGGGACAGGGGACCTCAATGAGCAGTTCTTC. This encodes CASSSPVGTGDLNEQFF.

This chain uses TRBV6-5 with TRBJ1-1; 7 positions match TRBD1. Per the germline V gene, CDR1 is MNHEY and CDR2 is SVGAGI. The CDR3 is 14 residues long. J was trimmed by 0 bases and V by 5 bases; bases with no gene match: 3. The CDR3 bases are TGTGCCAGCAGTAAGGGGGCGTTGAACACTGAAGCTTTCTTT. Its translation is CASSKGALNTEAFF.

The chain combines TRBV15 with TRBJ1-4; the D is unclear. The germline V gene encodes CDR1 LNHNV and CDR2 YYDKDF (reference sequence). The V end lost 0 bases, the J end lost 6 bases, and 20 bases lay between the germline ends. The CDR3 sequence is 18 residues long. The CDR3 protein is CATSRDPLRAAPYEKLFF. CDR3 DNA: TGTGCCACCAGCAGAGATCCTTTGCGAGCAGCGCCCTATGAAAAACTGTTTTTT.

This clone was recorded only once. The V and J genes are TRBV27 and TRBJ2-1; TRBD1 aligns across 7 bases. Trimming at V came to 5 bases and at J to 6 bases, leaving 7 bases not matched to a gene. Germline assignment: CDR1 MNHEY and CDR2 SMNVEV (reference sequence). The length of the CDR3 is 14 residues. The CDR3 DNA reads as TGTGCCAGCAGTCCTAGGACAGGAGGCAATGAGCAGTTCTTC. Amino acid sequence: CASSPRTGGNEQFF.